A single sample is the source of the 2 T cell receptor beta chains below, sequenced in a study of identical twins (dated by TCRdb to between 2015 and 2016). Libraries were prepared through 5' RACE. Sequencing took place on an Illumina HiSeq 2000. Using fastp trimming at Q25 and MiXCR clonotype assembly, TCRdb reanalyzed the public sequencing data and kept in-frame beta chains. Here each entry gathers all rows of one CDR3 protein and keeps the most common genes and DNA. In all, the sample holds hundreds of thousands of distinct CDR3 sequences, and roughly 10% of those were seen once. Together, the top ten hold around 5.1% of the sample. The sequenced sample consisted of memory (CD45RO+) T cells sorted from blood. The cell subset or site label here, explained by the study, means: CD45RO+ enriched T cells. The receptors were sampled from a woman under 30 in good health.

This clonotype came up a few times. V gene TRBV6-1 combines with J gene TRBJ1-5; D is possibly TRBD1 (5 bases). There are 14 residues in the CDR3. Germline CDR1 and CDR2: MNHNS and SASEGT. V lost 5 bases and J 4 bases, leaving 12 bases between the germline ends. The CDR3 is CASSPEGANQPQHF. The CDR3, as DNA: TGTGCCAGCAGTCCTGAAGGGGCTAATCAGCCCCAGCATTTT.

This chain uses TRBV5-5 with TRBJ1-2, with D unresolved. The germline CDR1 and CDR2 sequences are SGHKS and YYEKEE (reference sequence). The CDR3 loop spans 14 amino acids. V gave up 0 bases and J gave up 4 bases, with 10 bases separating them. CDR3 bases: TGTGCCAGCAGCTTGGGGATAATGGTCTATGGCTACACCTTC. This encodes CASSLGIMVYGYTF.